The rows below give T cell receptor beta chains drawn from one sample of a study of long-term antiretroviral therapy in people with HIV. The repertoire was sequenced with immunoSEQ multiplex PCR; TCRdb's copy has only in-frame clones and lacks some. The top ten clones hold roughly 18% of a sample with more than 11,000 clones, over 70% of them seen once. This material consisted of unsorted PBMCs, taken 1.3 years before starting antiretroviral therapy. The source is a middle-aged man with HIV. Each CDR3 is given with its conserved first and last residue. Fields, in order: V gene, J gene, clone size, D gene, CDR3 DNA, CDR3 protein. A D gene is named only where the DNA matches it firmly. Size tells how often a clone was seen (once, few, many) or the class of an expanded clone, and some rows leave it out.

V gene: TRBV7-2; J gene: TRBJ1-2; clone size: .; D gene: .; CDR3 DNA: TGTGCCAGCGCCGTGGGCAGATCTAACTATGGCTACACCTTC; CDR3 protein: CASAVGRSNYGYTF
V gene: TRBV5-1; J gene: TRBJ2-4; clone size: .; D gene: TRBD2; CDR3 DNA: TGCGCCAGCAGCTTGTGGACTAGCAAAAACATTCAGTACTTC; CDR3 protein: CASSLWTSKNIQYF
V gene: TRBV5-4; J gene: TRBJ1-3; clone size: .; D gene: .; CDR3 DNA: TGTGCCAGCAGCTCCCAGGGCTCTGGAAACACCATATATTTT; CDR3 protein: CASSSQGSGNTIYF
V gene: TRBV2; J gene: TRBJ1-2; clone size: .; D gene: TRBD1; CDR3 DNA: TGTGCCAGCAGGGGTACAGGGGCGGATGGCTACACCTTC; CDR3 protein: CASRGTGADGYTF
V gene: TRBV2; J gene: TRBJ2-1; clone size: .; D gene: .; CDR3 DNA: TGTGCCAGCAGAGGACTGGGGGAGCAGTTCTTC; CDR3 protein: CASRGLGEQFF
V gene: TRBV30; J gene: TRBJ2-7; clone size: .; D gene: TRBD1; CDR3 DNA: TGTGCCTGGAGTTCCTTCCCTGGACAGGGACCGCCCTACGAGCAGTACTTC; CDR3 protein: CAWSSFPGQGPPYEQYF
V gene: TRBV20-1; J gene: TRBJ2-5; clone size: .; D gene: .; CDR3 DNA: TGCAGTGCTAGAGAAGAGACCCAGTACTTC; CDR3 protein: CSAREETQYF
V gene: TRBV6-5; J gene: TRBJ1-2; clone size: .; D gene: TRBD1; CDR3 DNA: TGTGCCAGCAGTTGGCAGCCCCCCGGGACAGGGAATGGCTACACCTTC; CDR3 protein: CASSWQPPGTGNGYTF
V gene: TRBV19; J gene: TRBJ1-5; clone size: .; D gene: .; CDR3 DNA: TGTGCCAGTACCGTTTTGGGGGAGCCCCAGCATTTT; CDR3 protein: CASTVLGEPQHF
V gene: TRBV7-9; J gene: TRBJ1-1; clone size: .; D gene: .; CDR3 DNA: TGTGCCAGCAGCTTAGGGGCACCCGGTGGCACTGAAGCTTTCTTT; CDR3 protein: CASSLGAPGGTEAFF
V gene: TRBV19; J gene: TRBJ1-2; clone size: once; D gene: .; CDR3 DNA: TGTGCCAGTAGTATCACAGGCGCCCCTTATGGCTACACCTTC; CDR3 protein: CASSITGAPYGYTF
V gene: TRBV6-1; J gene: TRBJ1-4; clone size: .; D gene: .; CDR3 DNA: TGTGCCAGCAGTGAATTTAGGGAAAAACTGTTTTTT; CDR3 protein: CASSEFREKLFF
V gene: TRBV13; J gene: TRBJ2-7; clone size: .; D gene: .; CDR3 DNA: TGTGCCAGCAGCTTAGTTACCACCGCGGAATTTTACGAGCAGTACTTC; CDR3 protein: CASSLVTTAEFYEQYF
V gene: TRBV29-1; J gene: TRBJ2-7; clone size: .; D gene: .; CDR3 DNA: TGCAGCGTTGAAACGGCTGGGGTTCCCCCCTACGAGCAGTACTTC; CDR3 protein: CSVETAGVPPYEQYF
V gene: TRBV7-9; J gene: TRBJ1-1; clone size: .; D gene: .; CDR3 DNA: TGTGCCAGCAGCTTAGTCAGTGAGAACACTGAAGCTTTCTTT; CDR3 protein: CASSLVSENTEAFF
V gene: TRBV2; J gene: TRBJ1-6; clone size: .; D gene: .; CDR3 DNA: TGTGCCAGCAGGCCGACAGCGACGGGTTCACCCCTCCACTTT; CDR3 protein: CASRPTATGSPLHF
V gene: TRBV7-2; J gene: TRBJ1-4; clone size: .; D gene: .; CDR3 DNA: TGTGCCAGCAGCGCAACAGGGTTTGAAACTAATGAAAAACTGTTTTTT; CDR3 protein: CASSATGFETNEKLFF
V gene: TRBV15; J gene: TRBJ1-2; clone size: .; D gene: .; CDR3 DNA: TGTGCCACCAGCAGAGATCTCGAGGCAGCTAACTATGGCTACACCTTC; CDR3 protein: CATSRDLEAANYGYTF
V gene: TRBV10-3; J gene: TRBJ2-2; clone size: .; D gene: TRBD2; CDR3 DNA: TGTGCCATCAGTGAGCGGGCTAGCGGGGGGGCCGACACCGGGGAGCTGTTTTTT; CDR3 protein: CAISERASGGADTGELFF
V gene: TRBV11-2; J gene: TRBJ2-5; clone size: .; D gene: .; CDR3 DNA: TGTGCCAGCAGCCGACGGGCCGAAGAGACCCAGTACTTC; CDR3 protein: CASSRRAEETQYF
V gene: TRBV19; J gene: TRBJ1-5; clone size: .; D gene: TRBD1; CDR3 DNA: TGTGCCAGTAGTATTCCGGCGCAGGGGGTTCAGCCCCAGCATTTT; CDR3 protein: CASSIPAQGVQPQHF
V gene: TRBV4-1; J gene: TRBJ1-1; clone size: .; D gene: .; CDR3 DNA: TGCGCCAGCAGCCAAGACCAAAAGGGAACTGAAGCTTTCTTT; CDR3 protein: CASSQDQKGTEAFF
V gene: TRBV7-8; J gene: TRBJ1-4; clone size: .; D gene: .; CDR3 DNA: TGTGCCAGCAGAGAGCAACCCCTAAACGAAAAACTGTTTTTT; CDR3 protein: CASREQPLNEKLFF
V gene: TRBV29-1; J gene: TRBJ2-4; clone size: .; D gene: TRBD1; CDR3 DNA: TGCAGCGTACGACCCGGGACAGGGCTAGCCAAAAACATTCAGTACTTC; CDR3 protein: CSVRPGTGLAKNIQYF
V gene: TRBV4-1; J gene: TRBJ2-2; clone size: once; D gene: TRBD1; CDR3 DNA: TGCGCCAGCAGCCAGAGACAGGGGGATCTTACCGGGGAGCTGTTTTTT; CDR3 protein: CASSQRQGDLTGELFF
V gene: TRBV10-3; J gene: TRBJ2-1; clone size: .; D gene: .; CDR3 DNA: TGTGCCATCAGTGAGTATGGAGGGGAGCAGTTCTTC; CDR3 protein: CAISEYGGEQFF
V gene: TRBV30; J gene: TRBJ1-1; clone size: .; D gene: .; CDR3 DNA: TGTGCCTGGAGTGTACTAGGGGAGAGCACTGAAGCTTTCTTT; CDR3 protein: CAWSVLGESTEAFF
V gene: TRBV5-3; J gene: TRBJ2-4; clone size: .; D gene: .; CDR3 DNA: TGTGCCAGAAGCTCCGGACGCACTCTAGCCAAAAACATTCAGTACTTC; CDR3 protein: CARSSGRTLAKNIQYF
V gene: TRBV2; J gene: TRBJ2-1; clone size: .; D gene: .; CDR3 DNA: TGTGCCAGCAGAGTAGCCCGGGGAGTCGGGAGTGAGCAGTTCTTC; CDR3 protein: CASRVARGVGSEQFF
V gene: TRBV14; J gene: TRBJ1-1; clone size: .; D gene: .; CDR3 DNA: TGTGCCAGCAGCCTCCTCACCGGGACTGAAGCTTTCTTT; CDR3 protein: CASSLLTGTEAFF
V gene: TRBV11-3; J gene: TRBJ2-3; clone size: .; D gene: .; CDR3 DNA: TGTGCCAGCAGCCTCAGCACAGATACGCAGTATTTT; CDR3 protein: CASSLSTDTQYF
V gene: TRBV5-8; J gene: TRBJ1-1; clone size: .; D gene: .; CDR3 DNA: TGTGCCAGCAGCCATCGCGGGGGGGCCACTGAAGCTTTCTTT; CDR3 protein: CASSHRGGATEAFF
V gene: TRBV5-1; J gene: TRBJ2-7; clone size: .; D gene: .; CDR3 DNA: TGCGCCAGCAGCTTGGACTGGACCTACGAGCAGTACTTC; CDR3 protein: CASSLDWTYEQYF
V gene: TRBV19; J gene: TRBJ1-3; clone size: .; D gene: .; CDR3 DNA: TGTGCCAGTAGTAGCGGACCGGGCTCTGGAAACACCATATATTTT; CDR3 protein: CASSSGPGSGNTIYF
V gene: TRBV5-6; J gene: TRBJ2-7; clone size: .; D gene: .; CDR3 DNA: TGTGCCAGCAGGATTGGAGAGGCCAGCTACGAGCAGTACTTC; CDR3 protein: CASRIGEASYEQYF
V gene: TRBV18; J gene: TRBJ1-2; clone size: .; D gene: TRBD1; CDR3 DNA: TGTGCCAGCTCACCCATGATGGGACAGACGCCTTCCGGAGGCTACACCTTC; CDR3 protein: CASSPMMGQTPSGGYTF
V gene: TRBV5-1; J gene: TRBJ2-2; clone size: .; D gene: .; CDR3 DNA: TGCGCCAGCAGCCCCTTGGTTGACGGGGAGCTGTTTTTT; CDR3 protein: CASSPLVDGELFF
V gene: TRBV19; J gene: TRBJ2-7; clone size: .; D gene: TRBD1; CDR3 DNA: TGTGCCAGTAGTATAGGATCAGGGGGCGACGAGCAGTACTTC; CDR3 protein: CASSIGSGGDEQYF
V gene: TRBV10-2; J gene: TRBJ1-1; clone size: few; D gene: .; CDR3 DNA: TGCGCCAGCAGTGAGATAGGACTTTTCCACACTGAAGCTTTCTTT; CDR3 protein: CASSEIGLFHTEAFF
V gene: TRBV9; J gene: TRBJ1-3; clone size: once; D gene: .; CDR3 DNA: TGTGCCAGCAGCGGCCAGGGACCGTCCTTGGGAAACACCATATATTTT; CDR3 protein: CASSGQGPSLGNTIYF
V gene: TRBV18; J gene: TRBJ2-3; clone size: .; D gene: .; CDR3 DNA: TGTGCCAGCTCACCGGACAGCACAGATACGCAGTATTTT; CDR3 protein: CASSPDSTDTQYF
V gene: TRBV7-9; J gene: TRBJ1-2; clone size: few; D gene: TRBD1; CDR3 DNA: TGTGCCAGCAGCTTGGGGCCCGACAGGGGAGACGGCTACACCTTC; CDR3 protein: CASSLGPDRGDGYTF
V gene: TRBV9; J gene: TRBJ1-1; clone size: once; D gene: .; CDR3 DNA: TGTGCCAGCAGCCTCTCGGAGGGCGCCGGGATCACTGAAGCTTTCTTT; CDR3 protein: CASSLSEGAGITEAFF
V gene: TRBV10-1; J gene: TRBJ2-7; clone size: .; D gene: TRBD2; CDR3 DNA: TGCGCCAGCAGTGACTGGGAGGGCACGGAGCAGTACTTC; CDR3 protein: CASSDWEGTEQYF
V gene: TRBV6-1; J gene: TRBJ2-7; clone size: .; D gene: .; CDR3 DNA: TGTGCCAGCAGTGAAGCCGGGAGTACTATCTACGAGCAGTACTTC; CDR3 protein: CASSEAGSTIYEQYF
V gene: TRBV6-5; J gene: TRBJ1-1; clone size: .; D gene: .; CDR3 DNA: TGTGCCAGCAGGGCAGGGATTATGAACACTGAAGCTTTCTTT; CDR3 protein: CASRAGIMNTEAFF
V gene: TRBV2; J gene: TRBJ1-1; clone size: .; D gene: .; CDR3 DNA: TGTGCCAGCAAGGACGGCAGACAGAACACTGAAGCTTTCTTT; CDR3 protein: CASKDGRQNTEAFF
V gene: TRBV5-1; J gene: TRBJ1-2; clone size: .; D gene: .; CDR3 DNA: TGCGCCAGCAGCTTGGCGGGAGACCCTTACTATGGCTACACCTTC; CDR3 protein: CASSLAGDPYYGYTF
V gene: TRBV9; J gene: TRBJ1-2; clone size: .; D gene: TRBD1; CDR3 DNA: TGTGCCAGCAGCCGGGACAGTAACTATGGCTACACCTTC; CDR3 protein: CASSRDSNYGYTF
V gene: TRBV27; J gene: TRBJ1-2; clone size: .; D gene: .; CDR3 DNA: TGTGCCAGCAAAGCCCAGGGTTACTATGGCTACACCTTC; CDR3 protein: CASKAQGYYGYTF